One sample yielded the 18 T cell receptor beta chains listed below, sequenced in a study of identical twins. TCRdb called the 5' RACE reads again in MiXCR, with one record for every CDR3 protein. The sample carries fewer than 900,000 distinct CDR3 sequences, approximately 22% recorded once. This same sample was also taken into another study, of T cells expressing NK-cell markers.

What was sequenced was PBMCs. These TCRs come from a woman aged 18-30 years in good health.

The chain combines TRBV24-1 with TRBJ2-1; perhaps D is TRBD1 or TRBD2 (5 bases each). Germline CDR1 KGHDR, CDR2 SFDVKD. V was clipped by 0 bases and J by 3 bases, with 11 bases between them. There are 16 residues in the CDR3. The CDR3 spells CATSDLAGTHYNEQFF. Written as DNA, the CDR3 is TGTGCCACCAGTGATTTGGCCGGGACGCACTACAATGAGCAGTTCTTC.

The chain uses TRBV7-9 and TRBJ2-2; 7 bases line up with TRBD2. V was clipped by 3 bases and J by 5 bases; unmatched bases: 9. The CDR3 runs to 16 residues. Germline V lookup: CDR1 SEHNR, CDR2 FQNEAQ (reference sequence). CDR3 residues: CASSFRASAGTGELFF. The DNA for the CDR3 is TGTGCCAGCAGCTTCCGTGCCTCAGCGGGGACCGGGGAGCTGTTTTTT. Complete variable domain (other parts from reference TRBV7-9 and TRBJ2-2): DTGVSQNPRHKITKRGQNVTFRCDPISEHNRLYWYRQTLGQGPEFLTYFQNEAQLEKSRLLSDRFSAERPKGSFSTLEIQRTEQGDSAMYLCASSFRASAGTGELFFGEGSRLTVL.

The table lists this clonotype with many counts. The rearrangement uses TRBV29-1 and TRBJ2-3; 9 bases are a match to TRBD1. The germline gives CDR1 SQVTM, CDR2 ANQGSEA. J was trimmed by 6 bases and V by 6 bases; bases with no gene match: 7. This CDR3 comprises 13 residues. The CDR3 nucleotides read TGCAGCGTCGGGGACAGGGTAAAGGATACGCAGTATTTT. Its protein is CSVGDRVKDTQYF.

This chain uses TRBV3-1 with TRBJ2-7, with 11 bases matching TRBD2. The V and J ends lost 7 bases and 5 bases, in that order; junction bases with no gene match: 7. Germline V CDR1 and CDR2: LGHDT, YNNKEL (reference sequence). The CDR3 consists of 14 residues. The CDR3 loop reads CASKVAGGPNEQYF. CDR3 DNA sequence: TGTGCCAGCAAGGTAGCGGGGGGGCCCAACGAGCAGTACTTC.

The chain couples TRBV7-2 to TRBJ2-7; D is possibly TRBD2 (7 bases). CDR1 is SGHTA, CDR2 FQGNSA, per germline. The CDR3 length is 14 residues. V was cut by 4 bases and J by 2 bases, with 12 bases left in between. In nucleotides, the CDR3 is TGTGCCAGCAGCTGGGGGGGCAGAACCTACGAGCAGTACTTC. It codes for CASSWGGRTYEQYF.

The chain links TRBV20-1 to TRBJ2-1, with 8 bases lining up with TRBD2. V shed 4 bases, J shed 9 bases, and the junction held 14 bases outside the gene matches. The CDR3 sequence is 15 residues long. Germline assignment: CDR1 DFQATT and CDR2 SNEGSKA (reference sequence). This CDR3 reads CSANRPGRVGSEQFF. DNA for the CDR3: TGCAGTGCTAACAGACCCGGGAGGGTTGGGAGTGAGCAGTTCTTC.

In its sample, this clonotype was seen many times. This chain links TRBV6-2 or TRBV6-3 with TRBJ2-7; 9 bases are shared with TRBD2. This CDR3 has 16 amino acids. V gave up 4 bases and J gave up 3 bases; unmatched junction bases: 10. Germline V gives CDR1 MNHEY, CDR2 SVGEGT. In DNA, the CDR3 is TGTGCCAGCAGTTCTTCCGGGACTAGCTGGATCTACGAGCAGTACTTC. This codes for CASSSSGTSWIYEQYF.

The gene calls are TRBV18 and TRBJ2-7; 15 positions match TRBD2. This CDR3 comprises 16 residues. The V and J ends lost 9 bases and 6 bases, in that order; junction bases with no gene match: 12. Per the germline V gene, CDR1 is KGHSH and CDR2 is LQKENI. CDR3 sequence reads: CASLTGTSGRISEQYF. CDR3 coding DNA: TGTGCCAGTTTAACCGGGACTAGCGGGAGGATATCCGAGCAGTACTTC.

This clonotype appeared many times. The chain links TRBV7-2 to TRBJ2-1; 7 positions match TRBD2. CDR3 length equals 14 residues. CDR1 and CDR2 (germline): SGHTA, FQGNSA. The junction had 6 bases not matched to a gene; V was cut back by 7 bases and J by 3 bases. CDR3 nucleotides: TGTGCCAGCACCCCGGGACTACACTACAATGAGCAGTTCTTC. It is translated as CASTPGLHYNEQFF.

This clonotype was picked up many times. The J gene is TRBJ2-2, the V gene TRBV20-1, with D maybe TRBD2 (6 bases). There are 15 residues in the CDR3. V shed 5 bases and J shed 9 bases, with 22 bases lying between them. Germline V CDR1 and CDR2: DFQATT, SNEGSKA (reference sequence). The CDR3 DNA is TGCAGTGCTCCCTGGGCGGGAACCACCGGCCGGGAGCTGTTTTTT. Protein: CSAPWAGTTGRELFF.

This clonotype was observed a few times. This chain joins TRBV10-3 and TRBJ2-7; D is uncertain. V was clipped by 0 bases and J by 4 bases, with 16 bases between them. The CDR3 totals 16 residues. The germline V gene encodes CDR1 ENHRY and CDR2 SYGVKD. The CDR3 DNA reads TGTGCCATCAGTGAGTCCGCTCTAGGGCCTCAATACGAGCAGTACTTC. Translation: CAISESALGPQYEQYF.

The gene calls are TRBV10-3 and TRBJ2-3, with TRBD2 identical over 8 bases. V lost 2 bases to trimming and J lost 2 bases; unmatched junction nucleotides: 6. Germline loops: CDR1 ENHRY, CDR2 SYGVKD. This CDR3 region has 16 residues. CDR3 residues: CAISENSGAYTDTQYF. In nucleotides, the CDR3 is TGTGCCATCAGTGAGAATAGCGGGGCCTACACAGATACGCAGTATTTT.

The chain has TRBV5-5 and TRBJ2-7; D might be TRBD1 (6 bases). CDR3 length: 13 amino acids. Germline CDR1 reads SGHKS; CDR2 reads YYEKEE (reference sequence). V was clipped by 4 bases and J by 6 bases, with 14 bases between them. CDR3 residues: CASSARGFCEQYF. CDR3 in DNA: TGTGCCAGCAGCGCCAGGGGTTTCTGCGAGCAGTACTTC.

This clonotype appeared a few times. The chain employs TRBV6-5 and TRBJ2-1; the D gene is possibly TRBD2 (6 bases). This CDR3 region has 15 residues. Trimming took off 2 bases at V and 8 bases at J, with 16 bases between the two ends. The germline gives CDR1 MNHEY, CDR2 SVGAGI. The CDR3 sequence: CASSYVGGPPHEQFF. The CDR3 coding sequence is TGTGCCAGCAGTTACGTGGGAGGACCGCCACATGAGCAGTTCTTC.

V is TRBV6-1 and J is TRBJ2-3; the match to TRBD2 covers 7 bases. Germline loops: CDR1 MNHNS, CDR2 SASEGT. This CDR3 contains 14 residues. Losses at the gene ends were 7 bases for V and 5 bases for J; bases not matched to a gene: 9. CDR3 loop: CASTEAGQRDTQYF. The DNA of the CDR3 is TGTGCCAGCACCGAAGCGGGGCAGAGAGATACGCAGTATTTT.

In its sample, this clonotype was seen a few times. The CDR3 nucleotides read TGTGCCAGCAGTGAAGCGAGCGGGAGAGCCTACGAGCAGTACTTC. It is translated as CASSEASGRAYEQYF. V and J are TRBV25-1 and TRBJ2-7; TRBD2 matches at 8 bases. The CDR3 length is 15 residues. Germline V CDR1 and CDR2: MGHDK, SYGVNS. V trimming: 2 bases; J trimming: 2 bases; junction bases outside the gene matches: 5.

This chain links TRBV9 with TRBJ2-1, with TRBD2 matching over 7 bases. CDR3 size: 17 residues. V lost 4 bases and J lost 0; bases outside the gene matches: 10. Germline V gene lookup returns CDR1 SGDLS and CDR2 YYNGEE. The CDR3 is CASSSSSGTYSYNEQFF. For the CDR3, the DNA is TGTGCCAGCAGCTCATCGAGCGGGACCTACTCCTACAATGAGCAGTTCTTC.

The chain couples TRBV6-1 to TRBJ2-1; TRBD2 matches at 10 bases. The CDR3 has 16 amino acids. V was pared by 7 bases and J by 10 bases, with 16 bases of the junction left unmatched. The germline CDR1 and CDR2 sequences are MNHNS and SASEGT. The CDR3 DNA is TGTGCCAGCAATCACCTTCTAGCGGGGGACACCATGGAGCAGTTCTTC. Its protein is CASNHLLAGDTMEQFF.